This passage covers 29 T cell receptor beta chains from one sample sequenced in a study of read filtering for tumor transcriptome and immune sequencing. From about 0.4 ug of RNA, a library with molecular barcoded alpha/delta and beta/gamma adaptors was made. TCRdb re-called the reads through MiXCR, storing one row per CDR3 protein. The data show fewer than 75,000 distinct CDR3 sequences, less than 25% seen once. Input material: a population of CD138-negative cells sorted from bone marrow. Receptors originate from a donor aged 40 or over with multiple myeloma.

This clonotype turned up a few times. The V and J genes are TRBV6-5 and TRBJ1-5; a possible D gene is TRBD1 (5 bases). CDR3 length: 14 residues. V lost 8 bases and J lost 1, with 12 bases in between. Germline CDR1 reads MNHEY; CDR2 reads SVGAGI. The CDR3 loop is CASARGVSNQPQHF. For the CDR3, the DNA is TGTGCCAGCGCCCGGGGGGTGAGCAATCAGCCCCAGCATTTT.

Of note for this clonotype: A much larger clonotype is one base distant, so this may be a read error. The CDR3 DNA follows: TGCAGCGGAGGGGACGTTAAGGCCGAGCAGTACTTC. Amino acid sequence: CSGGDVKAEQYF. The chain uses TRBV29-1 and TRBJ2-7; D may match TRBD1 or TRBD2 (5 bases each). The germline gives CDR1 SQVTM, CDR2 ANQGSEA. CDR3 length: 12 amino acids. V was cut by 7 bases and J by 6 bases, with 16 bases left in between.

Turning to this clonotype: In this CDR3 the conserved last residue, phenylalanine or tryptophan, is missing, so a read error is likely. CDR3 nucleotide sequence: TGCGCCAGCTCCCTAGCGGCGGAGACCCAGTACATC. Translated, it gives CASSLAAETQYI. V is TRBV19 and J is TRBJ2-5; TRBD2 aligns across 7 bases. CDR1 and CDR2 from the germline V gene are LNHDA and SQIVND (reference sequence). CDR3 length: 12 amino acids.

This clonotype was found many times. This chain uses TRBV29-1 with TRBJ2-2; 7 bases agree with TRBD2. Germline lookup yields CDR1 SQVTM and CDR2 ANQGSEA. The CDR3 runs to 12 residues. V was clipped by 2 bases and J by 7 bases; unmatched bases: 1. The CDR3 is CSVEREGGELFF. The DNA of the CDR3 is TGCAGCGTTGAAAGGGAGGGCGGGGAGCTGTTTTTT.

Concerning this clonotype itself: A much larger clone differs from this one at a single base, so this may be a read error. V is TRBV6-6 and J is TRBJ1-1; TRBD1 aligns across 9 bases. The germline V gene has CDR1 MNHNY and CDR2 SVGAGI (reference sequence). After removal of 4 bases from V and 4 bases from J, the junction contained 10 bases not matched to a gene. The CDR3 extends over 16 amino acids. This CDR3 reads CASSFHRGQVSTEAFF. As DNA, the CDR3 is TGTGCCAGCAGTTTCCACAGGGGGCAGGTGAGCACTGAAGCTTTCTTT.

This clonotype was observed at least ten times. CDR3 loop: CASRLAGTSGATYEQYF. CDR3 in DNA: TGTGCCAGCAGATTGGCGGGGACTAGCGGGGCCACCTACGAGCAGTACTTC. The chain joins TRBV28 to TRBJ2-7; TRBD2 aligns across 13 bases. This CDR3 is built from 17 residues. The germline V gene has CDR1 MDHEN and CDR2 SYDVKM. J lost 2 bases, V lost 6 bases, and 10 bases had no gene match.

This clonotype was recorded many times. The rearrangement joins TRBV7-2 to TRBJ1-4, with D perhaps TRBD1 (5 bases). The CDR3 length is 13 residues. Germline V gene sequence: CDR1 SGHTA, CDR2 FQGNSA. V was trimmed by 6 bases and J by 5 bases, leaving 10 bases between them. The CDR3 region is CASRRTQNEKLFF. As DNA, the CDR3 is TGTGCCAGCAGGAGGACACAGAATGAAAAACTGTTTTTT.

The rearrangement links TRBV5-1 to TRBJ1-3; no clear D. Germline V lookup: CDR1 SGHRS, CDR2 YFSETQ. This CDR3 is built from 14 residues. V gave up 1 base and J gave up 8 bases, with 13 bases separating them. The CDR3 reads CASSLNTAADTIYF. The CDR3 bases are TGCGCCAGCAGCTTGAATACAGCGGCGGACACCATATATTTT.

This clonotype was counted many times. This chain joins TRBV4-1 and TRBJ1-5; TRBD1 might be the D (5 bases). The CDR3 extends over 15 amino acids. V dropped 0 bases and J dropped 2 bases, with 8 bases sitting between them. Germline V gene sequence: CDR1 MGHRA, CDR2 YSYEKL. The CDR3 spells CASSQDGGGNQPQHF. CDR3 in DNA: TGCGCCAGCAGCCAAGATGGGGGAGGCAATCAGCCCCAGCATTTT.

This clonotype was recorded at least ten times. J is TRBJ2-1 and V is TRBV11-2; D might be TRBD2 (5 bases). The V end was cut by 0 bases, the J end by 9 bases, with 12 bases between. CDR1 SGHAT and CDR2 FQNNGV come from the germline V gene. The CDR3 is made up of 14 amino acids. CDR3 in DNA: TGTGCCAGCAGCTTAGAAGTGCGCGGAGGTGAGCAGTTCTTC. Amino acids: CASSLEVRGGEQFF.

This clonotype was counted ten times or more. J is TRBJ2-3 and V is TRBV10-3; tentatively, D is TRBD1 (6 bases). This CDR3 comprises 14 residues. Trimming shortened V by 3 bases and J by 2 bases, and 9 bases separated the two germline ends. CDR1 and CDR2 (germline): ENHRY, SYGVKD. Here the CDR3 reads CAISDGQNTDTQYF. For the CDR3, the DNA is TGTGCCATCAGTGACGGACAGAACACAGATACGCAGTATTTT.

This clonotype was seen a few times. The V and J genes are TRBV6-5 and TRBJ2-3; 7 nucleotides match TRBD1. CDR3 length: 16 amino acids. The V gene end was trimmed by 6 bases and the J gene end by 2 bases; junction bases not matched to a gene: 11. Germline assignment: CDR1 MNHEY and CDR2 SVGAGI. CDR3 bases: TGTGCCAGCAGCCCCGGGACAGCACAGTACACAGATACGCAGTATTTT. The encoded protein is CASSPGTAQYTDTQYF.

The chain joins TRBV12-3 or TRBV12-4 to TRBJ2-2; tentatively, D is TRBD2 (5 bases). The V gene lost 5 bases and the J gene lost 0 bases, with 13 bases spanning the gap. This CDR3 is 16 amino acids long. The CDR3 DNA sequence: TGTGCCAGCAGTCCGAGAACCGGGACGAACACCGGGGAGCTGTTTTTT. This sequence encodes CASSPRTGTNTGELFF.

This clonotype was recorded many times. The chain uses TRBV6-6 and TRBJ2-7, with 10 bases identical to TRBD1. CDR1 and CDR2 from the germline V gene are MNHNY and SVGAGI (reference sequence). The trim removed 6 bases at V and 6 bases at J, leaving 8 bases unmatched. This CDR3 region has 14 residues. The CDR3 nucleotides read TGTGCCAGCAGGTCCGGACAGGGGGTGGCCGAGCAGTACTTC. It translates to CASRSGQGVAEQYF.

Note on this clonotype: One end of the junction does not line up with germline, which may come from a read error. The chain has TRBV7-3 and TRBJ1-1, with 7 bases identical to TRBD1. In germline, CDR1 is SGHTA, CDR2 FQGTGA. The CDR3 is 13 residues long. The CDR3 nucleotides are TGTACCAGCAGCTCGACAGGGAGGGCTGAAGCTTTCTTT. Translating it yields CTSSSTGRAEAFF.

This clonotype was recorded at least ten times. The genes are TRBV27 and TRBJ2-1; TRBD2 matches at 9 bases. The CDR3 loop spans 15 amino acids. J gave up 8 bases and V 1 base, and 6 bases lay outside the gene matches. Germline loops: CDR1 MNHEY, CDR2 SMNVEV (reference sequence). DNA of the CDR3: TGTGCCAGCAGTTTATTAGCTAGCGGGGAGGATGAGCAGTTCTTC. Translated: CASSLLASGEDEQFF.

The rearrangement uses TRBV2 and TRBJ2-5; D uncertain. CDR1 is SNHLY and CDR2 is FYNNEI in the germline V gene. CDR3 length: 13 amino acids. V was pared by 2 bases and J by 5 bases, with 9 bases between. This CDR3 reads CASSELVRETQYF. CDR3 nucleotides: TGTGCCAGCAGTGAATTGGTCAGGGAGACCCAGTACTTC.

This clonotype was counted only a few times. This chain links TRBV7-2 with TRBJ2-3, with 9 nucleotides matching TRBD2. The J segment lost 2 bases and the V segment lost 5 bases, leaving 8 bases of the junction unmatched. The length of the CDR3 is 16 residues. Germline V lookup: CDR1 SGHTA, CDR2 FQGNSA. CDR3 DNA sequence: TGTGCCAGCAGCACGGGGCAGCGGGGGGTCACAGATACGCAGTATTTT. Translated, it gives CASSTGQRGVTDTQYF.

This clonotype was seen ten or more times. The chain links TRBV7-9 to TRBJ2-1, with D tentatively TRBD1 (5 bases). Germline CDR1 is SEHNR and CDR2 is FQNEAQ (reference sequence). V dropped 1 base and J dropped 16 bases, with 14 bases sitting between them. This CDR3 is built from 12 residues. This CDR3 is CASSLEVGRTFF. CDR3 nucleotides: TGTGCCAGCAGCTTAGAGGTGGGGCGGACCTTCTTC.

This clonotype was found a few times. The chain employs TRBV28 and TRBJ2-7, with TRBD2 matching 16 bases. CDR3 length: 17 residues. Germline assignment: CDR1 MDHEN and CDR2 SYDVKM. The J segment lost 1 base and the V segment lost 5 bases, leaving 5 bases of the junction unmatched. Here the CDR3 DNA reads TGTGCCAGCAGTGGGACTAGCGGGAGGGCCGTTTCCTACGAGCAGTACTTC. It encodes CASSGTSGRAVSYEQYF.

This clonotype has a count of ten or more. The V call is TRBV29-1, the J call TRBJ1-2; the D gene is possibly TRBD1 (5 bases). Germline assignment: CDR1 SQVTM and CDR2 ANQGSEA. V was pared by 6 bases and J by 2 bases, with 16 bases between. This CDR3 comprises 14 residues. The CDR3 region is CSVRVRQTNYGYTF. The CDR3 DNA is TGCAGCGTACGAGTTCGACAGACCAACTATGGCTACACCTTC.

This clonotype was seen a few times. An end of the junction does not agree with germline; a read error may underlie this. The chain joins TRBV20-1 to TRBJ2-7, with D perhaps TRBD1 (6 bases). The length of the CDR3 is 15 residues. CDR1 is DFQATT, CDR2 SNEGSKA, per germline (reference sequence). DNA for the CDR3: TGCGGTGCTAGGGACACAGGACATAACTCCTACGAGCAGTACTTC. Its translation is CGARDTGHNSYEQYF.

Note on this clonotype: A much larger clone differs by one base, so this may be a read error. The chain recombines TRBV7-9 with TRBJ2-1; 9 bases line up with TRBD1. CDR1 and CDR2 from the germline V gene are SEHNR and FQNEAQ (reference sequence). The CDR3 contains 15 residues. The CDR3 region is CASSLTGGGYSEQFF. The CDR3 DNA is TGTGCCAGCAGCTTAACAGGGGGCGGTTACAGTGAGCAGTTCTTC.

This clonotype has ten or more counts. The rearrangement joins TRBV4-1 to TRBJ2-3; 9 bases map to TRBD1. CDR1 is MGHRA and CDR2 is YSYEKL in the germline V gene. The CDR3 totals 16 residues. Trimming cost V 7 bases and J 6 bases; bases outside gene matches: 14. The CDR3 bases are TGCGCCAGCATTCAACTCCCGGGACAGGGACCCGATACGCAGTATTTT. This codes for CASIQLPGQGPDTQYF.

A note on this clonotype: This may be a read error, as it is one base from a much larger clone. The chain combines TRBV20-1 with TRBJ2-7, with D unclear. The CDR3 is made up of 14 amino acids. Germline-derived CDR1 and CDR2 are DFQATT and SNEGSKA (reference sequence). V was pared by 1 base and J by 9 bases, with 19 bases between. CDR3 DNA sequence: TGCAGTGCTAGAGTTAGGCACGTTCGCGACGGGCAGTACTTC. This sequence encodes CSARVRHVRDGQYF.

This clonotype has at least ten counts. V and J are TRBV12-3 or TRBV12-4 and TRBJ1-1; 9 nucleotides line up with TRBD1. The trim removed 2 bases at V and 4 bases at J, leaving 11 bases unmatched. This CDR3 is 17 amino acids long. The CDR3 sequence: CASSLTKQGAGGTEAFF. Here the CDR3 DNA reads TGTGCCAGCAGTTTAACTAAACAGGGGGCGGGAGGCACTGAAGCTTTCTTT.

V usage is TRBV11-3 and J usage is TRBJ2-7, with 7 bases aligning to TRBD1. CDR1 SGHNT and CDR2 YENEEA come from the germline V gene. This CDR3 is 15 amino acids long. V was clipped by 1 base and J by 1 base; unmatched bases: 4. The CDR3 DNA reads TGTGCCAGCAGCTTAGCGAGACAGGGATCCTACGAGCAGTACTTC. Protein product: CASSLARQGSYEQYF.

Concerning this clonotype itself: Since no conserved phenylalanine or tryptophan closes the CDR3, a read error is the likely cause. This rearrangement joins TRBV20-1 to TRBJ1-4, with D unclear. The germline CDR1 and CDR2 sequences are DFQATT and SNEGSKA (reference sequence). The CDR3 extends over 17 amino acids. Trimming stripped 1 base from V and 3 bases from J, with 18 bases between. The CDR3 nucleotides read TGCAGTGCTAGAGCCTTCCATGGACTTGCAGCTAATGAAAAACTGTTTCTT. Amino acid sequence: CSARAFHGLAANEKLFL.

The rearrangement uses TRBV10-2 and TRBJ1-5, with a weak D call TRBD1 (5 bases). Trimming shortened V by 3 bases and J by 5 bases, and 11 bases separated the two germline ends. CDR1 and CDR2 from the germline V gene are WSHSY and SAAADI. The CDR3 spans 14 residues. The DNA for the CDR3 is TGCGCCAGCAGTGAAGCCAGGGAAGATCAGCCCCAGCATTTT. Translating gives CASSEAREDQPQHF.